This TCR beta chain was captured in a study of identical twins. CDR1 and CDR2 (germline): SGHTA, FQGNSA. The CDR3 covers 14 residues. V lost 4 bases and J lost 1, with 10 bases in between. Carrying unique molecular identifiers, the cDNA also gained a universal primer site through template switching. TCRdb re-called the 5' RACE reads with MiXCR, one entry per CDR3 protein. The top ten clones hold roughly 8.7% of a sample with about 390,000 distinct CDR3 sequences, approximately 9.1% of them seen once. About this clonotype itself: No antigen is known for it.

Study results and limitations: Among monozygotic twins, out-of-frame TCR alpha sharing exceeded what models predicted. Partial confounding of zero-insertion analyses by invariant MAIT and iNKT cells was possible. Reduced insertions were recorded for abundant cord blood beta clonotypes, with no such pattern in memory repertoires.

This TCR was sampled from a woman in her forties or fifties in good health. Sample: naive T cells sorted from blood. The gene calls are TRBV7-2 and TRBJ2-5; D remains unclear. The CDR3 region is CASSSTRPQETQYF. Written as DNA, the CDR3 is TGTGCCAGCAGCTCGACTCGTCCCCAAGAGACCCAGTACTTC. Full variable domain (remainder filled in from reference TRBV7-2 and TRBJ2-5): GAGVSQSPSNKVTEKGKDVELRCDPISGHTALYWYRQSLGQGLEFLIYFQGNSAPDKSGLPSDRFSAERTGGSVSTLTIQRTQQEDSAVYLCASSSTRPQETQYFGPGTRLLVL.